A single sample is the source of the 25 T cell receptor beta chains below, sequenced in a study of sequential checkpoint blockade in melanoma. Sequencing used immunoSEQ multiplex PCR; TCRdb keeps in-frame clones, though not all of them. The sample holds over 2,500 clones, about 19% seen once. Sample treatment: randomized to nivolumab then ipilimumab (arm A) or the reverse (arm B). Sequencing was performed on tumor tissue (inferred from file names), taken from a patient given nivolumab and ipilimumab in sequence. The receptor set was obtained from a human donor with melanoma.

The CDR3 is CASSLSSGRGSYEQYF. CDR3 coding DNA: TGTGCCAGCAGTTTAAGTAGCGGGAGGGGGTCCTACGAGCAGTACTTC. The chain is built from TRBV28 and TRBJ2-7; 11 bases match TRBD2. The germline CDR1 and CDR2 sequences are MDHEN and SYDVKM. The CDR3 runs 16 residues. The trim removed 2 bases at V and 1 base at J, leaving 4 bases unmatched.

This chain connects TRBV19 to TRBJ1-2, with a weak D call TRBD1 (5 bases). Germline loops: CDR1 LNHDA, CDR2 SQIVND (reference sequence). The V end was cut by 4 bases, the J end by 7 bases, with 19 bases between. CDR3 size: 15 residues. CDR3 nucleotides: TGTGCCAGTAGTACCGGGGGTCATCTACCTGGTGGCTACACCTTC. Protein product: CASSTGGHLPGGYTF.

The J gene is TRBJ1-1, the V gene TRBV30; D unresolved. The CDR3 has 13 residues. V lost 2 bases and J lost 3, with 10 bases in between. Per the germline V gene, CDR1 is GTSNPN and CDR2 is SVGIG (reference sequence). This CDR3 reads CAWSWGGYTEAFF. The CDR3 DNA is TGTGCCTGGAGTTGGGGAGGGTACACTGAAGCTTTCTTT.

The chain couples TRBV29-1 to TRBJ1-4; a possible D gene is TRBD1 (5 bases). The V gene's germline CDR1 is SQVTM and CDR2 ANQGSEA. Trimming shortened V by 3 bases and J by 3 bases, and 8 bases separated the two germline ends. CDR3 length: 13 residues. In DNA, the CDR3 is TGCAGCGTTGAGGGGGAGCCTAATGAAAAACTGTTTTTT. Its protein is CSVEGEPNEKLFF.

This clone was counted a few times. The chain employs TRBV6-8 and TRBJ2-4, with 10 bases that match TRBD1. CDR1 is MNHGY, CDR2 SAAAGT, per germline. V shed 0 bases, J shed 4 bases, and the junction held 9 bases outside the gene matches. There are 18 residues in the CDR3. The CDR3: CASSYSTGGKGSKNIQYF. CDR3 coding DNA: TGTGCCAGCAGTTACTCGACAGGGGGCAAAGGCTCGAAAAACATTCAGTACTTC.

Ten or more counts support this clone. V is TRBV11-3 and J is TRBJ1-1; no clear D gene. Deletions cut 5 bases from V and 3 bases from J, with 13 bases between. This CDR3 comprises 14 residues. CDR1 SGHNT and CDR2 YENEEA come from the germline V gene. This CDR3 is CASSPHTIYTEAFF. CDR3 nucleotides: TGTGCCAGCAGCCCCCACACGATTTACACTGAAGCTTTCTTT.

The V gene is TRBV6-8, the J gene TRBJ2-1, with TRBD2 matching 12 bases. With 7 bases clipped from V and 7 bases from J, the junction kept 5 bases outside the gene matches. Germline CDR1 is MNHGY and CDR2 is SAAAGT. The CDR3 has 14 residues. The CDR3: CASNLAGGGNEQFF. The CDR3 DNA reads as TGTGCCAGCAACCTAGCGGGGGGGGGTAATGAGCAGTTCTTC.

This clone rates as medium-sized. The chain joins TRBV11-3 to TRBJ2-1; 9 nucleotides agree with TRBD1. Trimming took 2 bases from V and 9 from J; bases not matched to a gene: 8. Germline values: CDR1 SGHNT, CDR2 YENEEA. This CDR3 contains 15 residues. CDR3 amino acids: CASSLFGQGTGEQFF. CDR3 nucleotide sequence: TGTGCCAGCAGCTTATTTGGACAGGGGACGGGTGAGCAGTTCTTC.

This chain joins TRBV28 and TRBJ2-5; D possibly corresponds to TRBD1 (5 bases). From germline, CDR1 is MDHEN and CDR2 SYDVKM. The CDR3 extends over 14 amino acids. Trimming removed 7 bases at V and 9 bases at J, with 21 bases between. The CDR3 sequence is CASKGLRPVHAQYF. For the CDR3, the DNA is TGTGCCAGCAAGGGGCTCCGTCCGGTTCATGCCCAGTACTTC.

The chain has TRBV11-3 and TRBJ2-1, with a tentative D call TRBD1 (6 bases). This CDR3 contains 15 residues. Germline values: CDR1 SGHNT, CDR2 YENEEA. V dropped 0 bases and J dropped 6 bases, with 12 bases sitting between them. This CDR3 is CASSLEQGGFNEQFF. Written as DNA, the CDR3 is TGTGCCAGCAGCTTAGAACAGGGCGGATTCAATGAGCAGTTCTTC.

This clone was recorded many times. The chain recombines TRBV11-3 with TRBJ2-5; 7 nucleotides agree with TRBD1. This CDR3 is 17 amino acids long. V gave up 5 bases and J gave up 5 bases; unmatched junction bases: 17. Germline values: CDR1 SGHNT, CDR2 YENEEA. The CDR3 reads CASSPRILGTEVETQYF. The CDR3 nucleotides read TGTGCCAGCAGCCCTCGCATCCTAGGGACAGAGGTGGAGACCCAGTACTTC.

The rearrangement links TRBV6-8 to TRBJ1-2; weak D call: TRBD1 (5 bases). The CDR3 consists of 13 residues. CDR1 is MNHGY and CDR2 is SAAAGT in the germline V gene. Trimming took off 2 bases at V and 2 bases at J, with 6 bases between the two ends. CDR3 residues: CASSYDRNYGYTF. CDR3 sequence (DNA): TGTGCCAGCAGTTACGACAGAAACTATGGCTACACCTTC.

This clone ranks as medium-sized (0.01 to 0.1%). V is TRBV11-3 and J is TRBJ1-6; D is unresolved. The CDR3 is 16 residues long. The germline V gene encodes CDR1 SGHNT and CDR2 YENEEA. The V end lost 5 bases, the J end lost 9 bases, and 20 bases lay between the germline ends. Here the CDR3 reads CASSQNPQDGSSPLHF. The CDR3 nucleotides are TGTGCCAGCAGCCAAAACCCCCAGGATGGGAGTTCACCCCTCCACTTT.

In its sample, this clone ranks as medium-sized. The chain combines TRBV6-8 with TRBJ2-3; D gene uncertain. The CDR3 is 13 residues long. V was shortened by 0 bases and J by 7 bases, with 8 bases between the two germline ends. Germline V CDR1 and CDR2: MNHGY, SAAAGT. In DNA form, the CDR3 reads TGTGCCAGCAGTTACTCCCTTATTAATACGCAGTATTTT. Its protein product is CASSYSLINTQYF.

The V call is TRBV6-8, the J call TRBJ1-6; 7 bases are shared with TRBD1. Trimming at V came to 5 bases and at J to 10 bases, leaving 5 bases not matched to a gene. Germline CDR1 reads MNHGY; CDR2 reads SAAAGT. This CDR3 has 13 residues. CDR3 region: CASSDVQGSPLHF. The DNA of the CDR3 is TGTGCCAGCAGTGACGTACAGGGGTCACCCCTCCACTTT.

This clone came up a few times. This rearrangement joins TRBV29-1 to TRBJ2-3; 9 bases are shared with TRBD2. The trim removed 2 bases at V and 3 bases at J, leaving 12 bases unmatched. Germline values: CDR1 SQVTM, CDR2 ANQGSEA. This CDR3 comprises 17 residues. In nucleotides, the CDR3 is TGCAGCGTTGAACCGTCGTATTCGCGGGGGGGTACAGATACGCAGTATTTT. It yields the protein CSVEPSYSRGGTDTQYF.

J is TRBJ1-2 and V is TRBV18; D possibly corresponds to TRBD1 (5 bases). The V gene lost 2 bases and the J gene lost 4 bases, with 8 bases spanning the gap. The CDR3 covers 13 residues. The V gene's germline CDR1 is KGHSH and CDR2 LQKENI. As DNA, the CDR3 is TGTGCCAGCTCACCAGGGGGTCCCTATGGCTACACCTTC. As protein: CASSPGGPYGYTF.

This clone was picked up one time. J is TRBJ2-3 and V is TRBV5-1, with a tentative D call TRBD2 (6 bases). CDR1 is SGHRS, CDR2 YFSETQ, per germline. V lost 0 bases and J 2 bases, leaving 13 bases between the germline ends. The CDR3 is made up of 16 amino acids. The CDR3 DNA reads as TGCGCCAGCAGCTTGGCCTTGCGGGGAAACACAGATACGCAGTATTTT. Protein sequence: CASSLALRGNTDTQYF. The full variable domain, rest sourced from reference TRBV5-1 and TRBJ2-3, is KAGVTQTPRYLIKTRGQQVTLSCSPISGHRSVSWYQQTPGQGLQFLFEYFSETQRNKGNFPGRFSGRQFSNSRSEMNVSTLELGDSALYLCASSLALRGNTDTQYFGPGTRLTVL.

By proportion, this clone is medium-sized. The rearrangement joins TRBV30 to TRBJ2-3, with TRBD2 as a possible D gene (5 bases). Germline CDR1 reads GTSNPN; CDR2 reads SVGIG (reference sequence). The V and J ends lost 8 bases and 2 bases respectively, with 14 bases between them. The CDR3 has 13 residues. The DNA for the CDR3 is TGTGCCCGCGGAGGTAGATTCACAGATACGCAGTATTTT. This translates into CARGGRFTDTQYF.

CDR3 bases: TGTGCCAGCAGTTATCTCCAGGTTGTCTCTGAAGGCTACACCTTC. This sequence encodes CASSYLQVVSEGYTF. The chain uses TRBV6-8 and TRBJ1-2, with unresolved D. Germline V gene data show CDR1 as MNHGY and CDR2 as SAAAGT. This CDR3 has 15 amino acids. The V and J ends lost 3 bases and 8 bases respectively, with 19 bases between them.

This clone was seen a few times. This rearrangement joins TRBV6-8 to TRBJ2-5, with TRBD2 as a possible D gene (6 bases). V was pared by 10 bases and J by 5 bases, with 14 bases between. The CDR3 has 12 amino acids. The V gene's germline CDR1 is MNHGY and CDR2 SAAAGT. The CDR3 loop is CAIGGSGETQYF. CDR3 DNA: TGTGCCATCGGGGGAAGCGGGGAGACCCAGTACTTC.

This clone was observed a handful of times. This chain joins TRBV6-8 and TRBJ2-5; 12 bases are shared with TRBD2. CDR1 MNHGY and CDR2 SAAAGT come from the germline V gene. Germline trimming cut 8 bases from V and 3 bases from J; bases unmatched to any gene: 4. This CDR3 has 14 residues. For the CDR3, the DNA is TGTGCCAGCCGAAGGACTAGCGGGGAAGAGACCCAGTACTTC. Amino acid sequence: CASRRTSGEETQYF.

The J gene is TRBJ1-5, the V gene TRBV6-8; D is undetermined. CDR3 length: 14 residues. Germline CDR1 reads MNHGY; CDR2 reads SAAAGT. The V end was cut by 5 bases, the J end by 2 bases, with 10 bases between. CDR3 nucleotide sequence: TGTGCCAGCAGTGCTGGGATCGGCAATCAGCCCCAGCATTTT. Residues: CASSAGIGNQPQHF.

The chain employs TRBV18 and TRBJ1-3; D gene ambiguous. Looked up from germline, CDR1 is KGHSH and CDR2 is LQKENI. Trimming shortened V by 6 bases and J by 3 bases, and 18 bases separated the two germline ends. The CDR3 runs 16 residues. CDR3 amino acids: CASSPNRAIIGNTIYF. The CDR3 DNA follows: TGTGCCAGCTCCCCGAACCGGGCCATAATTGGAAACACCATATATTTT.

The CDR3 DNA sequence: TGTGCCAGCAGCTACACAGGGCGGGACATTCAGTACTTC. It specifies CASSYTGRDIQYF. The gene calls are TRBV28 and TRBJ2-4; D is perhaps TRBD1 (6 bases). V dropped 6 bases and J dropped 8 bases, with 14 bases sitting between them. Germline lookup yields CDR1 MDHEN and CDR2 SYDVKM. The length of the CDR3 is 13 residues.